These 30 T cell receptor beta chains were all obtained from the same sample, sequenced in a study of blood T cell repertoires in COVID-19. The data were produced by immunoSEQ multiplex PCR, yet TCRdb's version contains in-frame clones alone and is incomplete. The sample has about 200,000 clones, more than 80% seen once. Sequencing input: peripheral blood. Receptors were obtained from a man in his fifties or sixties with acute or convalescent COVID-19.

This chain links TRBV9 with TRBJ2-3, with TRBD2 identical over 9 bases. The CDR3 consists of 15 residues. V lost 0 bases to trimming and J lost 4 bases; unmatched junction nucleotides: 3. Per the germline V gene, CDR1 is SGDLS and CDR2 is YYNGEE. This CDR3 is CASSVGLADSDTQYF. In DNA, the CDR3 is TGTGCCAGCAGCGTAGGACTAGCGGACTCAGATACGCAGTATTTT.

V gene TRBV28 combines with J gene TRBJ2-7; perhaps TRBD2 as D (5 bases). Per the germline V gene, CDR1 is MDHEN and CDR2 is SYDVKM. Trimming cost V 5 bases and J 1 base, with 9 bases left between them. The CDR3 consists of 13 residues. The CDR3 region is CASSPSGSYEQYV. The DNA for the CDR3 is TGTGCCAGCAGTCCCTCGGGGTCCTACGAGCAGTACGTC.

This sequence joins TRBV2 and TRBJ1-4; no clear D. The germline CDR1 and CDR2 sequences are SNHLY and FYNNEI. The CDR3 spans 13 residues. V lost 6 bases and J 7 bases, leaving 12 bases between the germline ends. CDR3 DNA sequence: TGTGCCAGCAGCTGGAGGGATGGTGAAAAACTGTTTTTT. Amino acid sequence: CASSWRDGEKLFF.

The gene calls are TRBV28 and TRBJ2-5, with 10 bases aligning to TRBD2. CDR3 length: 14 amino acids. Germline V gives CDR1 MDHEN, CDR2 SYDVKM. V shed 5 bases and J 5 bases; nucleotides not matched to a gene: 5. The CDR3 loop reads CASSLAGDRETQYF. The CDR3 DNA follows: TGTGCCAGCAGTCTAGCGGGAGATCGGGAGACCCAGTACTTC.

This chain connects TRBV6-5 to TRBJ2-3; 9 bases agree with TRBD2. The CDR3 has 15 amino acids. J lost 0 bases, V lost 5 bases, and 3 bases had no gene match. Germline values: CDR1 MNHEY, CDR2 SVGAGI. The DNA for the CDR3 is TGTGCCAGCAGTCCTAGCGGGGTTAGCACAGATACGCAGTATTTT. This codes for CASSPSGVSTDTQYF.

There are a few counts of this clone. The chain combines TRBV4-1 with TRBJ1-6, with 9 bases fitting TRBD1. The CDR3 runs 18 residues. J was trimmed by 7 bases and V by 0 bases; bases with no gene match: 10. Germline CDR1 reads MGHRA; CDR2 reads YSYEKL. The CDR3 DNA follows: TGCGCCAGCAGCCAAGATCGTCCCGGGACAGGGTCGAATTCACCCCTCCACTTT. It specifies CASSQDRPGTGSNSPLHF.

V and J are TRBV6-5 and TRBJ2-7; D is possibly TRBD1 (6 bases). With 6 bases removed from V and 4 bases from J, the gap between germline ends came to 16 bases. The CDR3 spans 14 residues. Germline V gene lookup returns CDR1 MNHEY and CDR2 SVGAGI. CDR3 in DNA: TGTGCCAGCAGCCGATTGAGGACAGTTTACGAGCAGTACGTC. Translation gives CASSRLRTVYEQYV.

This clone was seen a single time. CDR3 nucleotide sequence: TGTGCCAGCGAATCCGGGACTCAGGGGGTCTACGAGCAGTACTTC. Translated: CASESGTQGVYEQYF. V usage is TRBV28 and J usage is TRBJ2-7; D is possibly TRBD1 (7 bases). The V end lost 8 bases, the J end lost 3 bases, and 20 bases lay between the germline ends. The CDR3 runs to 15 residues. Germline V lookup: CDR1 MDHEN, CDR2 SYDVKM.

This sequence joins TRBV18 and TRBJ2-2, with D possibly matching TRBD1 (6 bases). Germline V lookup: CDR1 KGHSH, CDR2 LQKENI. The CDR3 runs to 16 residues. V lost 5 bases and J 6 bases, leaving 19 bases between the germline ends. CDR3 bases: TGTGCCAGCTCAGAGGGGAACAGGGAACCACCCGGGGAGCTGTTTTTT. Translated, it gives CASSEGNREPPGELFF.

The chain combines TRBV6-6 with TRBJ2-3; 11 bases line up with TRBD2. This CDR3 spans 16 amino acids. Germline assignment: CDR1 MNHNY and CDR2 SVGAGI (reference sequence). V trimming: 4 bases; J trimming: 6 bases; junction bases outside the gene matches: 9. The CDR3 sequence: CASSSGTSGVGDTQYF. The CDR3 DNA sequence: TGTGCCAGCAGTTCCGGGACTAGCGGTGTAGGGGATACGCAGTATTTT.

The chain combines TRBV5-1 with TRBJ2-1; 8 nucleotides agree with TRBD1. The CDR3 runs to 15 residues. Unmatched junction bases numbered 1, after V lost 0 bases and J lost 2 bases. The germline gives CDR1 SGHRS, CDR2 YFSETQ. The DNA of the CDR3 is TGCGCCAGCAGCTTGGGCAGGGGGCCCTACAATGAGCAGTTCTTC. The encoded protein is CASSLGRGPYNEQFF.

The J gene is TRBJ2-6, the V gene TRBV5-4; 7 nucleotides line up with TRBD2. The CDR3 length is 17 residues. Trimming at V came to 0 bases and at J to 4 bases, leaving 7 bases not matched to a gene. CDR1 SGHNT and CDR2 YYREEE come from the germline V gene (reference sequence). The chain's CDR3 is CASSLGGRAAGANVLTF. CDR3 nucleotide sequence: TGTGCCAGCAGCTTGGGTGGGAGGGCCGCGGGGGCCAACGTCCTGACTTTC.

The chain is built from TRBV19 and TRBJ1-1; D not resolved. Germline V gene data show CDR1 as LNHDA and CDR2 as SQIVND (reference sequence). The CDR3 extends over 14 amino acids. Trimming took 2 bases from V and 3 from J, leaving 10 bases between them. CDR3 loop: CASSIIPRDTEAFF. The CDR3 nucleotides are TGTGCCAGTAGTATAATTCCTCGGGACACTGAAGCTTTCTTT.

V usage is TRBV19 and J usage is TRBJ1-5; D is perhaps TRBD1 (5 bases). There are 15 residues in the CDR3. In germline, CDR1 is LNHDA, CDR2 SQIVND (reference sequence). V gave up 7 bases and J gave up 4 bases, with 17 bases separating them. The CDR3 region is CASTSMGHANQPQHF. CDR3 nucleotides: TGTGCCAGTACCTCGATGGGGCACGCAAATCAGCCCCAGCATTTT.

The J gene is TRBJ2-7, the V gene TRBV2; D may be TRBD2 (5 bases). The CDR3 length is 12 residues. CDR1 is SNHLY, CDR2 FYNNEI, per germline. Trimming removed 6 bases at V and 6 bases at J, with 12 bases between. The CDR3: CASRLGSSEQYF. CDR3 bases: TGTGCCAGCAGACTAGGGTCTTCCGAGCAGTACTTC.

The chain uses TRBV13 and TRBJ2-7; 10 bases line up with TRBD2. Trimming took 0 bases from V and 6 from J; bases not matched to a gene: 5. This CDR3 comprises 15 residues. CDR1 and CDR2 from the germline V gene are PRHDT and FYEKMQ (reference sequence). The CDR3 spells CASSLGLAGPAEQYF. CDR3 DNA: TGTGCCAGCAGCTTAGGACTAGCGGGACCTGCCGAGCAGTACTTC.

V and J are TRBV7-9 and TRBJ1-1, with a possible D match to TRBD1 (6 bases). Germline V gene sequence: CDR1 SEHNR, CDR2 FQNEAQ (reference sequence). V shed 8 bases and J shed 4 bases, with 23 bases lying between them. The CDR3 runs to 16 residues. The CDR3 DNA reads TGTGCCAGCCAGCCGTTGCAGGGGTATCCGAGCACTGAAGCTTTCTTT. This gives the protein CASQPLQGYPSTEAFF.

This chain links TRBV7-6 with TRBJ2-5; 7 positions agree with TRBD1. The germline gives CDR1 SGHVS, CDR2 FNYEAQ. The ends lost 2 bases at V and 2 bases at J; junction bases unmatched: 5. The CDR3 runs to 15 residues. The CDR3 protein is CASSLIARGQETQYF. The CDR3 coding sequence is TGTGCCAGCAGCTTAATAGCCAGGGGGCAAGAGACCCAGTACTTC. Variable domain in full (rest from reference TRBV7-6 and TRBJ2-5): GAGVSQSPRYKVTKRGQDVALRCDPISGHVSLYWYRQALGQGPEFLTYFNYEAQQDKSGLPNDRFSAERPEGSISTLTIQRTEQRDSAMYRCASSLIARGQETQYFGPGTRLLVL.

The chain couples TRBV6-5 to TRBJ1-2, with TRBD1 matching over 8 bases. V shed 5 bases, J shed 2 bases, and the junction held 1 base outside the gene matches. The CDR3 spans 13 residues. Germline V gene data show CDR1 as MNHEY and CDR2 as SVGAGI. The CDR3 nucleotides are TGTGCCAGCAGTCGGACAGGGAACTATGGCTACACCTTC. It is translated as CASSRTGNYGYTF.

V is TRBV5-5 and J is TRBJ1-3; D call uncertain. Trimming stripped 2 bases from V and 0 bases from J, with 12 bases between. The germline V gene encodes CDR1 SGHKS and CDR2 YYEKEE (reference sequence). The CDR3 has 16 residues. The CDR3 sequence: CASSFREALSGNTIYF. DNA of the CDR3: TGTGCCAGCAGCTTCCGAGAGGCCCTCTCTGGAAACACCATATATTTT.

This chain joins TRBV9 and TRBJ2-3; possibly TRBD2 for D (7 bases). This CDR3 contains 17 residues. CDR1 SGDLS and CDR2 YYNGEE come from the germline V gene. The V and J ends lost 4 bases and 9 bases respectively, with 27 bases between them. The CDR3: CASSPHPRGGAPETQYF. The CDR3 DNA reads TGTGCCAGCAGCCCCCACCCCCGCGGGGGCGCCCCCGAGACGCAGTATTTT.

The V call is TRBV18, the J call TRBJ1-5; TRBD1 matches 11 bases. CDR1 and CDR2 from the germline V gene are KGHSH and LQKENI. Unmatched junction bases numbered 4, after V lost 3 bases and J lost 6 bases. The CDR3 is 15 amino acids. The CDR3 nucleotides are TGTGCCAGCTCACCCGGGACAGGGGGTGGTCAGCCCCAGCATTTT. The encoded protein is CASSPGTGGGQPQHF.

This clone showed up just once. This chain connects TRBV5-4 to TRBJ2-7; D is possibly TRBD1 (5 bases). There are 13 residues in the CDR3. V was shortened by 2 bases and J by 4 bases, with 10 bases between the two germline ends. CDR1 and CDR2 (germline): SGHNT, YYREEE (reference sequence). CDR3 loop: CASSFRGSYEQYF. The CDR3 DNA reads TGTGCCAGCAGCTTTAGGGGCAGTTACGAGCAGTACTTC.

This clone has only one observation. The chain employs TRBV18 and TRBJ2-2; D gene ambiguous. The V end lost 8 bases, the J end lost 4 bases, and 8 bases lay between the germline ends. The germline CDR1 and CDR2 sequences are KGHSH and LQKENI. The CDR3 has 12 amino acids. The CDR3 is CASPIPTGELFF. CDR3 nucleotides: TGTGCCAGCCCCATCCCCACCGGGGAGCTGTTTTTT.

CDR3 coding DNA: TGTGCCTGGAGTGTATTTATTCTCGCAGATACGCAGTATTTT. It translates to CAWSVFILADTQYF. The chain uses TRBV30 and TRBJ2-3; D not resolved. V lost 0 bases and J 4 bases, leaving 11 bases between the germline ends. The CDR3 sequence is 14 residues long. Per the germline V gene, CDR1 is GTSNPN and CDR2 is SVGIG (reference sequence).

This chain links TRBV9 with TRBJ2-1; 11 bases map to TRBD1. V shed 3 bases, J shed 6 bases, and the junction held 5 bases outside the gene matches. The germline V gene encodes CDR1 SGDLS and CDR2 YYNGEE. The CDR3 extends over 15 amino acids. In nucleotides, the CDR3 is TGTGCCAGCAGCGCCCGGACAGGGGGCGGCAATGAGCAGTTCTTC. It codes for CASSARTGGGNEQFF.

The chain has TRBV5-1 and TRBJ2-7; 7 nucleotides match TRBD1. Trimming at V came to 4 bases and at J to 5 bases, leaving 15 bases not matched to a gene. Germline lookup yields CDR1 SGHRS and CDR2 YFSETQ. The CDR3 is 16 residues long. The CDR3 reads CASSRTGTVPTHEQYF. As DNA, the CDR3 is TGCGCCAGCAGCCGAACCGGGACAGTACCTACCCACGAGCAGTACTTC.

The chain couples TRBV28 to TRBJ2-2, with TRBD2 matching over 11 bases. CDR3 length: 17 amino acids. The germline gives CDR1 MDHEN, CDR2 SYDVKM. V lost 3 bases and J lost 0; bases outside the gene matches: 3. The CDR3 bases are TGTGCCAGCAGTTTTATAGCGGGAGGGCCGAACACCGGGGAGCTGTTTTTT. Protein sequence: CASSFIAGGPNTGELFF.

The chain joins TRBV27 to TRBJ1-1; possibly TRBD1 for D (5 bases). CDR3 length equals 14 residues. The germline CDR1 and CDR2 sequences are MNHEY and SMNVEV (reference sequence). V shed 8 bases and J shed 1 base, with 14 bases lying between them. CDR3 sequence (DNA): TGTGCCAGCGGGACTCGGGGGGGGAACACTGAAGCTTTCTTT. Its protein product is CASGTRGGNTEAFF.

The genes are TRBV3-1 (or the pseudogene TRBV3-2) and TRBJ2-3; TRBD1 matches 9 bases. Per the germline V gene, CDR1 is LGHDT and CDR2 is YNNKEL (reference sequence). After removal of 5 bases from V and 4 bases from J, the junction contained 7 bases not matched to a gene. The CDR3 runs 15 residues. CDR3 in amino acids: CASSETGGSADTQYF. The DNA for the CDR3 is TGTGCCAGCAGCGAAACAGGGGGCTCGGCAGATACGCAGTATTTT.